One and the same sample provided the 17 T cell receptor beta chains below, sequenced in a study of cytomegalovirus exposure and HLA in healthy donors. The study ran its PCR with 60 Vbeta and 13 Jbeta primers. TCRdb's table, derived via immunoSEQ multiplex PCR, lists solely in-frame clones and lacks some. Of around 150,000 clones listed, about 80% are singletons. The sample was PBMCs. Receptor source: a man between 40 and 49 years old in good health and CMV-seropositive.

V and J are TRBV5-1 and TRBJ2-7; a possible D gene is TRBD2 (6 bases). Germline V gene data show CDR1 as SGHRS and CDR2 as YFSETQ. V lost 3 bases to trimming and J lost 1 base, with 8 bases between them. This CDR3 region has 13 residues. DNA for the CDR3: TGCGCCAGCAGCTCTAGCGTATCCTACGAGCAGTACTTC. It yields the protein CASSSSVSYEQYF.

The chain has TRBV27 and TRBJ1-5; TRBD1 is a possible D gene (6 bases). The germline V gene has CDR1 MNHEY and CDR2 SMNVEV (reference sequence). CDR3 length: 13 amino acids. Trimming stripped 7 bases from V and 5 bases from J, with 12 bases between. CDR3 in amino acids: CASTTKGDQPQHF. For the CDR3, the DNA is TGTGCCAGCACGACCAAGGGGGATCAGCCCCAGCATTTT.

Remarks on this clone: The junction and the germline gene differ at one end; a read error may be behind it. This chain connects TRBV7-9 to TRBJ1-4; D is uncertain. Germline V gene data show CDR1 as SEHNR and CDR2 as FQNEAQ (reference sequence). The CDR3 extends over 14 amino acids. The CDR3 region is CSSSLMQTNEKLFF. The CDR3 bases are TGTTCCAGCAGCTTAATGCAGACTAATGAAAAACTGTTTTTT.

V is TRBV29-1 and J is TRBJ2-2, with TRBD2 identical over 10 bases. CDR3 size: 14 residues. J gave up 6 bases and V 5 bases, and 6 bases lay outside the gene matches. CDR1 is SQVTM and CDR2 is ANQGSEA in the germline V gene. This CDR3 is CSVLRLAGAGELFF. The CDR3 nucleotides are TGCAGCGTTTTAAGGCTAGCGGGAGCCGGGGAGCTGTTTTTT.

V usage is TRBV28 and J usage is TRBJ2-3, with D tentatively TRBD2 (6 bases). V was trimmed by 5 bases and J by 0 bases, leaving 21 bases between them. Per the germline V gene, CDR1 is MDHEN and CDR2 is SYDVKM. CDR3 length equals 18 residues. CDR3 sequence (DNA): TGTGCCAGCAGTCAAACAGGAGGGATACCCAGTAGCACAGATACGCAGTATTTT. This encodes CASSQTGGIPSSTDTQYF.

This clone was counted a single time. This sequence joins TRBV7-9 and TRBJ2-2; 12 bases map to TRBD2. The germline CDR1 and CDR2 sequences are SEHNR and FQNEAQ (reference sequence). Trimming took 5 bases from V and 4 from J; bases not matched to a gene: 8. CDR3 length: 17 amino acids. The CDR3 is CASSPRTSGVTTGELFF. CDR3 DNA: TGTGCCAGCAGCCCGAGGACTAGCGGGGTAACCACCGGGGAGCTGTTTTTT.

The V and J genes are TRBV18 and TRBJ2-5, with 10 positions matching TRBD2. The V gene's germline CDR1 is KGHSH and CDR2 LQKENI. With V trimmed by 6 bases and J by 5 bases, 6 bases remained unmatched. The CDR3 extends over 14 amino acids. CDR3 coding DNA: TGTGCCAGCTCCATAGCGGGGGGTCGGGAGACCCAGTACTTC. It specifies CASSIAGGRETQYF.

This chain's CDR3 is CASSLFYPHEQYF. In DNA, the CDR3 is TGCGCCAGCAGCTTGTTCTATCCCCACGAGCAGTACTTC. The rearrangement links TRBV5-1 to TRBJ2-5; D call uncertain. The DNA matches TRBJ2-7 better at its end, which makes the J call doubtful. Germline CDR1 and CDR2: SGHRS and YFSETQ. This CDR3 spans 13 amino acids.

The chain recombines TRBV7-2 with TRBJ2-1, with 11 bases matching TRBD1. The CDR3 runs to 13 residues. The ends lost 5 bases at V and 15 bases at J; junction bases unmatched: 9. CDR1 SGHTA and CDR2 FQGNSA come from the germline V gene. The CDR3 sequence: CASSPDRGPPWFF. DNA for the CDR3: TGTGCCAGCAGCCCGGACAGGGGGCCCCCCTGGTTCTTC.

This clone was counted a single time. The chain combines TRBV5-6 with TRBJ1-5; D gene unclear. Per germline, CDR1 SGHDT and CDR2 YYEEEE. Trimming took off 3 bases at V and 8 bases at J, with 15 bases between the two ends. The CDR3 runs to 14 residues. The CDR3 reads CASSSQTGLEPQHF. The CDR3 DNA reads TGTGCCAGCAGCTCCCAAACGGGTTTGGAGCCCCAGCATTTT.

This chain links TRBV2 with TRBJ1-6; 10 bases agree with TRBD1. The CDR3 covers 15 residues. Per the germline V gene, CDR1 is SNHLY and CDR2 is FYNNEI. V dropped 6 bases and J dropped 8; count of bases not matched to a gene: 7. DNA of the CDR3: TGTGCCAGCAGACAGGGACAGGGGCCTGATTCACCCCTCCACTTT. Protein: CASRQGQGPDSPLHF.

The CDR3 DNA sequence: TGTGCCATCAGAGTGGGTAGCGGATATTACCAAGAGACCCAGTACTTC. This gives the protein CAIRVGSGYYQETQYF. The chain combines TRBV10-3 with TRBJ2-5; a possible D gene is TRBD2 (6 bases). The CDR3 loop spans 16 amino acids. V was pared by 6 bases and J by 0 bases, with 17 bases between. Germline V gene lookup returns CDR1 ENHRY and CDR2 SYGVKD.

There are a few counts of this clone. An end of the junction does not agree with germline; a read error may underlie this. The rearrangement joins TRBV7-9 to TRBJ1-2; 8 bases line up with TRBD1. This CDR3 has 12 residues. Germline CDR1 and CDR2: SEHNR and FQNEAQ (reference sequence). CDR3 nucleotides: TGTTCCAGCAGCTCGACAGGGGAGGGCTACACCTTC. It yields the protein CSSSSTGEGYTF.

The gene calls are TRBV5-1 and TRBJ2-1; D perhaps matches TRBD2 (6 bases). CDR1 and CDR2 (germline): SGHRS, YFSETQ. V was shortened by 1 base and J by 2 bases, with 13 bases between the two germline ends. CDR3 length: 16 amino acids. The CDR3 loop is CASSLKGAGPYNEQFF. In DNA, the CDR3 is TGCGCCAGCAGCTTGAAAGGGGCGGGGCCCTACAATGAGCAGTTCTTC. The variable domain in full, completed from reference TRBV5-1 and TRBJ2-1, reads KAGVTQTPRYLIKTRGQQVTLSCSPISGHRSVSWYQQTPGQGLQFLFEYFSETQRNKGNFPGRFSGRQFSNSRSEMNVSTLELGDSALYLCASSLKGAGPYNEQFFGPGTRLTVL.

This clone was counted only a few times. This chain uses TRBV14 with TRBJ1-2, with TRBD1 identical over 9 bases. The germline V gene encodes CDR1 SGHDN and CDR2 FVKESK. Germline trimming cut 2 bases from V and 7 bases from J; bases unmatched to any gene: 11. This CDR3 has 16 amino acids. In DNA form, the CDR3 reads TGTGCCAGCAGCCAACTAACAGGGGGCGCCCCCGTTGGCTACACCTTC. It codes for CASSQLTGGAPVGYTF.

The rearrangement uses TRBV5-1 and TRBJ1-1; D ambiguous. The CDR3 length is 14 residues. In germline, CDR1 is SGHRS, CDR2 YFSETQ. V was cut by 1 base and J by 4 bases, with 11 bases left in between. CDR3 loop: CASSLRPGGTEAFF. CDR3 DNA: TGCGCCAGCAGCTTGCGTCCGGGAGGCACTGAAGCTTTCTTT.

This chain joins TRBV18 and TRBJ1-3; D unclear. V was trimmed by 6 bases and J by 0 bases, leaving 15 bases between them. The CDR3 has 16 amino acids. The germline V gene encodes CDR1 KGHSH and CDR2 LQKENI. CDR3 amino acids: CASSPRTGNSGNTIYF. DNA for the CDR3: TGTGCCAGCTCTCCGCGGACGGGGAACTCTGGAAACACCATATATTTT.